Sequencing of this T cell receptor (beta chain) was carried out in a study of T cells after yellow fever vaccination. TCR cDNA, made by 5'RACE template switching, carried an added universal primer site and UMIs. One entry per CDR3 protein results from TCRdb running MiXCR on the 5' RACE reads. The profile shows 200,000 to 300,000 distinct CDR3 sequences, over 10% of them singletons. This clonotype was found a few times. Trimming removed 3 bases from V and 7 bases from J, with 16 bases in between. This CDR3 is built from 14 residues. The germline gives CDR1 DFQATT, CDR2 SNEGSKA (reference sequence). The sequencing used CD4+ T cells sorted from PBMCs, collected 45 days after the yellow fever booster vaccination. The receptor was isolated from a man in his thirties or forties who received the YFV17D yellow fever vaccine. This chain uses TRBV20-1 with TRBJ1-5; D call uncertain. Here the CDR3 reads CSARIGDPRQPQHF. CDR3 coding DNA: TGCAGTGCTAGGATCGGAGACCCGAGGCAGCCCCAGCATTTT.